This T cell receptor (beta chain) was obtained from a study of CD4 T cells in relation to SARS-CoV-2 and coronaviruses. Turning to this clone: Its antigen is unidentified.

This CDR3 has 14 amino acids. Per the germline V gene, CDR1 is SGHNT and CDR2 is YYREEE (reference sequence). V was clipped by 0 bases and J by 5 bases; unmatched bases: 3. Assay: immunoSEQ multiplex PCR; the TCRdb copy retains only in-frame clones and omits some. The table includes 15,000 to 20,000 clones, approximately 80% detected once. Unexposed donor CD4+ T cells date from about 2011-2018, before the COVID-19 pandemic. Isolation of CD4+ T cells took place after less than 13 days in culture. The sequenced sample consisted of CD4+ T cells from PBMCs, cultured in vitro. V gene TRBV5-4 combines with J gene TRBJ1-2; TRBD1 aligns across 8 bases. The sequence was collected from a human donor in good health. CDR3 protein: CASSLDRGGYGYTF. CDR3 in DNA: TGTGCCAGCAGCTTGGACAGGGGGGGATATGGCTACACCTTC.